Only a few counts were recorded for the clone carrying this T cell receptor beta chain. Its antigen is as yet unknown. The data are from a study of beta chain features in type 1 diabetes. Trimming took off 4 bases at V and 3 bases at J, with 6 bases between the two ends. Germline values: CDR1 SGHTA, CDR2 FQGNSA. The CDR3 is 13 amino acids. The study's findings and limits: Across all four CD4+ subsets, people with type 1 diabetes showed modestly shorter TCRB CDR3s.

TCRB transcripts that were expressed got sequenced, as all of the isolated RNA had been reverse transcribed. Measured with immunoSEQ multiplex PCR; TCRdb has only the in-frame clones, and not every one. The repertoire holds around 360,000 clones, with roughly an eighth as singletons. The genes are TRBV7-2 and TRBJ1-4, with unresolved D. The sample was naive CD4+ T cells from blood. This receptor was obtained from a woman aged 18-30 years with type 1 diabetes. CDR3 DNA sequence: TGTGCCAGCAGCTCCTCCGCTAATGAAAAACTGTTTTTT. Protein: CASSSSANEKLFF.